This T cell receptor (beta chain) is from a study of blood T cells in healthy people across ages. Study findings and constraints: A roughly linear fall in TCR beta diversity per million T cells was seen with increasing age. What prevented conclusive comparison of naive and antigen-experienced cells was that PBMCs were unsorted.

Aged roughly 6 to 100, donors were systemically healthy Caucasians from Russia. The extraction recovered at least 5.5 micrograms of total RNA per sample. A remark on this clonotype: Its antigen is undetermined.

PCR was performed a second time for about 7 to 12 cycles using a sample-barcoded 5' primer and a J-beta primer mix. One entry per CDR3 protein, called by TCRdb with MiXCR from the 5' RACE reads. The data show 1.5 million or so distinct CDR3 sequences, around 39% seen once. The CDR3 sequence is 11 residues long. V gave up 3 bases and J gave up 5 bases, with 4 bases separating them. Per germline, CDR1 LGHNT and CDR2 FRNRAP. The material sequenced was blood. This receptor was identified in a young woman in good health. V is TRBV12-5 and J is TRBJ1-1, with unresolved D. In nucleotides, the CDR3 is TGTGCTAGTGGTTTTGGGACTGAAGCTTTCTTT. Its protein product is CASGFGTEAFF.